The T cell receptor (beta chain) described here comes from a study of blood T cell repertoires in COVID-19. About the research overall: PBMCs, B-cell-depleted T cells, or T cells were the source of the cDNA or gDNA that made up the material.

V was pared by 3 bases and J by 6 bases, with 12 bases between. Germline CDR1 and CDR2: SEHNR and FQNEAQ (reference sequence). CDR3 length equals 14 residues. Participants, about 18 to 100 years old, spanned more than 20 US areas. For recovered donors of Cohort 3, there were two negative PCRs, clearance, or symptom resolution. Original processing methods: Quantification of nucleated cells was approximated via reference gene primer amplification. The method was immunoSEQ multiplex PCR; TCRdb's version includes in-frame clones alone and lacks a portion of them. From that table come the V and J calls and clone size; the DNA was used to work out D and trimming. The repertoire consists of 200,000 to 300,000 clones, with 86% occurring once and the leading ten covering 2% to 2.5%.

The V gene is TRBV7-9, the J gene TRBJ2-1; a weak D match, TRBD2 (6 bases). What was sequenced was PBMCs or T cells enriched from blood (not recorded which). This sequence originates from a woman aged 50 to 65 who had recovered from COVID-19. This CDR3 reads CASSFWTTGNEQFF. CDR3 sequence (DNA): TGTGCCAGCAGCTTCTGGACTACCGGCAATGAGCAGTTCTTC.